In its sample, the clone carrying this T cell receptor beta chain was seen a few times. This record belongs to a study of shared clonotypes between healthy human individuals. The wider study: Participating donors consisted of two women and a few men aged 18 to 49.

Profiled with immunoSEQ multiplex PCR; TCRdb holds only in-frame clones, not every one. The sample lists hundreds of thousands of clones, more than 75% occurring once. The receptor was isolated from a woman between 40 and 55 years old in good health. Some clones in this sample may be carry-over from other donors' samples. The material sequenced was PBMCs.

The CDR3 here is CASSVRSIGTEAFF. The CDR3, as DNA: TGTGCCAGCAGCGTTCGCTCAATTGGGACTGAAGCTTTCTTT. This sequence joins TRBV9 and TRBJ1-1; no clear D gene. Deletions cut 2 bases from V and 5 bases from J, with 13 bases between. The CDR3 sequence is 14 residues long. Per the germline V gene, CDR1 is SGDLS and CDR2 is YYNGEE.